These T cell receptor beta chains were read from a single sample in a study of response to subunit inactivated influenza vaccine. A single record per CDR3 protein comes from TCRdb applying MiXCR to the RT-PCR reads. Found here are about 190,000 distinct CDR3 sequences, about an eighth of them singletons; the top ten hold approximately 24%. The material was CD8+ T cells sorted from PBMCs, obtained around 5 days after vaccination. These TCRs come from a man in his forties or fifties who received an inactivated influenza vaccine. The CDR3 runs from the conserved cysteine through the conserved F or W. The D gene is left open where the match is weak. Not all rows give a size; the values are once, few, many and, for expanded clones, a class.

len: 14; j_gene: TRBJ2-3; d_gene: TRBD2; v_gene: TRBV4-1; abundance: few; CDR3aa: CASSRAGGFDTQYF; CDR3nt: TGCGCCAGCAGCCGAGCGGGGGGGTTCGATACGCAGTATTTT
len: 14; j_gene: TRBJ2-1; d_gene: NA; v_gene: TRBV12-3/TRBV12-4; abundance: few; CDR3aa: CASSFGSPYNEQFF; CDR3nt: TGTGCCAGCAGTTTCGGGTCCCCCTACAATGAGCAGTTCTTC
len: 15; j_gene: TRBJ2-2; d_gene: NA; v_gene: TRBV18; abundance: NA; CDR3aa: CASSPSARYTGELFF; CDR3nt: TGTGCCAGCTCACCGTCGGCCAGATACACCGGGGAGCTGTTTTTT
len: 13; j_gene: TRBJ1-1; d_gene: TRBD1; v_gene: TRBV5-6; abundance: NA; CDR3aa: CASSWDRATEAFF; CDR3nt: TGTGCCAGCAGTTGGGACAGAGCCACTGAAGCTTTCTTT
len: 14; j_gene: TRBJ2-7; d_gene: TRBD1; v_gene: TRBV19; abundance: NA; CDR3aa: CASTRTGEPYEQYF; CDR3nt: TGTGCCAGTACCCGGACAGGGGAGCCCTACGAGCAGTACTTC
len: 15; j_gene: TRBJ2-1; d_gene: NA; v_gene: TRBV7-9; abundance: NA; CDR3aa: CASSLPSASYNEQFF; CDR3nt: TGTGCCAGCAGCTTACCAAGCGCGTCCTACAATGAGCAGTTCTTC
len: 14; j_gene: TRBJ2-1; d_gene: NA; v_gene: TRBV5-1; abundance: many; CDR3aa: CASSLRVGVNEQFF; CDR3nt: TGCGCCAGCAGCTTGAGGGTGGGCGTCAATGAGCAGTTCTTC
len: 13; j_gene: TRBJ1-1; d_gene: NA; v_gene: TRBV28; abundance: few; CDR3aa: CASSLFTNTEAFF; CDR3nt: TGTGCCAGCAGTTTATTTACGAACACTGAAGCTTTCTTT
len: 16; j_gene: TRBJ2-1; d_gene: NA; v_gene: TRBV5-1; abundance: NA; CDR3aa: CASSLAPDSGYNEQFF; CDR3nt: TGCGCCAGCAGCTTGGCCCCGGACTCCGGATACAATGAGCAGTTCTTC
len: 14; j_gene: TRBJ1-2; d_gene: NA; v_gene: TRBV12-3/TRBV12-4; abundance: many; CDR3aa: CASSSWVQNEGYTF; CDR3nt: TGTGCCAGCAGTTCCTGGGTTCAGAATGAGGGCTACACCTTC
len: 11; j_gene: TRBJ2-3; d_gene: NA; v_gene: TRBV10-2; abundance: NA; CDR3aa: CASRDSITQYF; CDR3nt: TGCGCCAGCCGGGACTCTATTACGCAGTATTTT
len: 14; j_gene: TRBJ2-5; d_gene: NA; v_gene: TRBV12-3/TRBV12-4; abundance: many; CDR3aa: CASSFSMAEETQYF; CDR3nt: TGTGCCAGCAGTTTTTCTATGGCGGAAGAGACCCAGTACTTC
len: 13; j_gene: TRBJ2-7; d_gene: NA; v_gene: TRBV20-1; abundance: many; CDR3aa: CSAPDSYSYEQYF; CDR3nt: TGCAGTGCCCCTGACTCCTATTCCTACGAGCAGTACTTC
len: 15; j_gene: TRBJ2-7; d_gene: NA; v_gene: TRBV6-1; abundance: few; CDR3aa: CASSEGGTISYEQYF; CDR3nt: TGTGCCAGCAGTGAAGGTGGGACAATCTCCTACGAGCAGTACTTC
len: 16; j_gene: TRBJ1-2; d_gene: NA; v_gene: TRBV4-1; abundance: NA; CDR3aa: CASSQFSTDNLYGYTF; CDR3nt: TGCGCCAGCAGCCAATTTTCCACGGACAATCTCTATGGCTACACCTTC
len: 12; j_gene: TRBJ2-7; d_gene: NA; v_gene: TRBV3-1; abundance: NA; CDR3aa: CASSQTDYEQYF; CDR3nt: TGTGCCAGCAGCCAAACGGACTACGAGCAGTACTTC
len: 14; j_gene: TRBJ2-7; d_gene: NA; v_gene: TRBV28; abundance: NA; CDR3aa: CASSPQMGGREQYF; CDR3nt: TGTGCCAGCAGCCCACAGATGGGAGGTCGCGAGCAGTACTTC
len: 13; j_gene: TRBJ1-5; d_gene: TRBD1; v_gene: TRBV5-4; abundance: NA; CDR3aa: CASSFDRGQPQHF; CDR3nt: TGTGCCAGCAGCTTCGACAGGGGCCAGCCCCAGCATTTT
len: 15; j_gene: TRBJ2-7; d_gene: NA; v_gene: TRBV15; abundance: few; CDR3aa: CATSRDQGLAYEQYF; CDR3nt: TGTGCCACCAGCAGAGATCAGGGGTTGGCCTACGAGCAGTACTTC
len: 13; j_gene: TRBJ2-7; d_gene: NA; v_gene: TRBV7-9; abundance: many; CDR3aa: CASSLTANYEQYF; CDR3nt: TGTGCCAGCAGCTTAACAGCAAACTACGAGCAGTACTTC
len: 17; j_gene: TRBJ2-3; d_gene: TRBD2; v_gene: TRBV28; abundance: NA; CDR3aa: CASSRLTLAGGPDTQYF; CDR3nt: TGTGCCAGCAGTCGGCTAACTCTGGCGGGGGGGCCAGATACGCAGTATTTT
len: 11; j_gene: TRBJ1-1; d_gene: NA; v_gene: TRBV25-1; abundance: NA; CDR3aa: CATGSWTEAFF; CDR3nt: TGTGCCACGGGTAGTTGGACTGAAGCTTTCTTT
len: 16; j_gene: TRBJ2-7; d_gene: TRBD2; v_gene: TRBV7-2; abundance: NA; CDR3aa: CASSPLAGGYTYEQYF; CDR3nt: TGTGCCAGCAGCCCACTAGCGGGGGGCTATACCTACGAGCAGTACTTC
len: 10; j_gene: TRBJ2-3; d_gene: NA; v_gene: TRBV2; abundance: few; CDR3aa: CASSANTQYF; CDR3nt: TGTGCCAGCAGTGCCAATACGCAGTATTTT
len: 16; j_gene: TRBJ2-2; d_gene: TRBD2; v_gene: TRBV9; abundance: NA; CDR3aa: CASSVGGLAAAGELFF; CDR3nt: TGTGCCAGCAGCGTAGGGGGACTAGCAGCGGCCGGGGAGCTGTTTTTT
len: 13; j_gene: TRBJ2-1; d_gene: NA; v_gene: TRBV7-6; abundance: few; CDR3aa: CASSLGTNNEQFF; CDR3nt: TGTGCCAGCAGCTTAGGGACTAACAATGAGCAGTTCTTC
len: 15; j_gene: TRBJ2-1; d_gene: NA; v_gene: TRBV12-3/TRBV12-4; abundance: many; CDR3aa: CASSLVEGAYNEQFF; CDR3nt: TGTGCCAGCAGTTTAGTCGAGGGGGCCTACAATGAGCAGTTCTTC
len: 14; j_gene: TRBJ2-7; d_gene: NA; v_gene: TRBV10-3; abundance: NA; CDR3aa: CAISETGSSYEQYF; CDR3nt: TGTGCCATCAGTGAGACCGGGTCCTCCTACGAGCAGTACTTC
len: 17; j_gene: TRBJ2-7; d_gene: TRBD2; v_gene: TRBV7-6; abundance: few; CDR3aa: CASSPGLAGGPLGEQYF; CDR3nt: TGTGCCAGCAGCCCGGGACTAGCGGGAGGGCCATTAGGTGAGCAGTACTTC
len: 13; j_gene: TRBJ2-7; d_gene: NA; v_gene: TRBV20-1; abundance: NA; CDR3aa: CSATNRYSYEQYF; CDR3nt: TGCAGTGCAACGAACAGATACTCCTACGAGCAGTACTTC
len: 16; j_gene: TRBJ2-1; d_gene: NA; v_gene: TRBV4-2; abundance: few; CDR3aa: CASSQDPARRYNEQFF; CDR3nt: TGTGCCAGCAGCCAAGATCCGGCTAGGAGGTACAATGAGCAGTTCTTC
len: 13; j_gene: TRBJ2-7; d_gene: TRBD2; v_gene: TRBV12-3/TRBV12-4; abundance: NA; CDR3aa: CASRGLAGDEQYF; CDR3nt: TGTGCCAGCAGGGGATTAGCGGGGGACGAGCAGTACTTC
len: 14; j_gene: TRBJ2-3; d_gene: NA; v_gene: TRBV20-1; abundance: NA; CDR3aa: CSARDHASTDTQYF; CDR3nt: TGCAGTGCTAGAGATCATGCTAGCACAGATACGCAGTATTTT
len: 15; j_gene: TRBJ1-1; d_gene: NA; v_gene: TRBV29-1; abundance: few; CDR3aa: CSVEFEATGDTEAFF; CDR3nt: TGCAGCGTTGAATTCGAGGCCACGGGGGACACTGAAGCTTTCTTT
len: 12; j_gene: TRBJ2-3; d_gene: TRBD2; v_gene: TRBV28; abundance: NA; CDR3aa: CASRPLADTQYF; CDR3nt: TGTGCCAGCAGACCACTAGCGGATACGCAGTATTTT
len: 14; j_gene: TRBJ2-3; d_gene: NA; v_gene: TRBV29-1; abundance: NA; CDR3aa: CSVDLAGEAGTQYF; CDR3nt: TGCAGCGTTGATTTGGCAGGGGAAGCAGGTACGCAGTATTTT
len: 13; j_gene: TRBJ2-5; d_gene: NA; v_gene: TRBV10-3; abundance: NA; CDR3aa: CAISDRGEETQYF; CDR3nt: TGTGCCATCAGTGACAGGGGGGAAGAGACCCAGTACTTC
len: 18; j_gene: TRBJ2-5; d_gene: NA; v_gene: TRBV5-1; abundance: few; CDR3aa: CASSSQTPFRGFQETQYF; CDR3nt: TGCGCCAGCAGCTCTCAAACACCCTTTAGGGGGTTCCAAGAGACCCAGTACTTC
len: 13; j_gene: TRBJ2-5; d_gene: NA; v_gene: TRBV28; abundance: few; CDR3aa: CASSSEHRETQYF; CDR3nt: TGTGCCAGCAGTTCCGAACATCGGGAGACCCAGTACTTC
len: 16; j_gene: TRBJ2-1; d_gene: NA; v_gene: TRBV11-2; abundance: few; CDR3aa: CASSPRGLSSYNEQFF; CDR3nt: TGTGCCAGCAGCCCAAGAGGACTCAGCTCCTACAATGAGCAGTTCTTC
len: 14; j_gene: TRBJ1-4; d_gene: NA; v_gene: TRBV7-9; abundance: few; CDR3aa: CASSFWATNEKLFF; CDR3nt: TGTGCCAGCAGCTTTTGGGCAACTAATGAAAAACTGTTTTTT
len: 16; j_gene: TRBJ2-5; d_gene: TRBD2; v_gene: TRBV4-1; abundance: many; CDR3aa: CASTPDRGGFGETQYF; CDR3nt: TGCGCCAGCACCCCAGACCGCGGGGGGTTCGGAGAGACCCAGTACTTC
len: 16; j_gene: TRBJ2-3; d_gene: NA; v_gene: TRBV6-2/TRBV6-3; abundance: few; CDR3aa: CASSYMRAGWEDTQYF; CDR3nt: TGTGCCAGCAGTTACATGCGGGCAGGGTGGGAAGATACGCAGTATTTT
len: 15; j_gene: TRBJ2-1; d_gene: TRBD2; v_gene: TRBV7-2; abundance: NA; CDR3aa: CASSLGGLAGDEQFF; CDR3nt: TGTGCCAGCAGCTTAGGTGGACTAGCGGGGGATGAGCAGTTCTTC
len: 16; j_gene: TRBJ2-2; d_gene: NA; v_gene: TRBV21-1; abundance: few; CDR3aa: CASSKGAARDTGELFF; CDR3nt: TGTGCCAGCAGCAAAGGGGCAGCGCGGGACACCGGGGAGCTGTTTTTT
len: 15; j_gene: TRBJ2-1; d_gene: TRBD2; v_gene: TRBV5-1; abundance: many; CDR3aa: CASSYLAGVYNEQFF; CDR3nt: TGCGCCAGCAGCTACCTAGCGGGGGTCTACAATGAGCAGTTCTTC
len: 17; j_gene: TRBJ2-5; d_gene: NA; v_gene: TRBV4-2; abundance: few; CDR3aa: CASSQRGGAGDRETQYF; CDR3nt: TGTGCCAGCAGCCAGAGGGGAGGGGCAGGGGATAGGGAGACCCAGTACTTC
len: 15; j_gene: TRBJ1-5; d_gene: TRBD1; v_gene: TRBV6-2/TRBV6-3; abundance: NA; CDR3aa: CASSLQTGFNQPQHF; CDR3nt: TGTGCCAGCAGCCTTCAGACAGGGTTCAATCAGCCCCAGCATTTT
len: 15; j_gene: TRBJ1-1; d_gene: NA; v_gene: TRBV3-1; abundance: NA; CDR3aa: CASSQESTLNTEAFF; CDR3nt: TGTGCCAGCAGCCAAGAATCGACTCTGAACACTGAAGCTTTCTTT
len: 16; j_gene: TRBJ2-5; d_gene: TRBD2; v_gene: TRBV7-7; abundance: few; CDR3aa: CASSPSLADYQETQYF; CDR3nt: TGTGCTAGCAGCCCCAGCCTAGCGGACTACCAAGAGACCCAGTACTTC
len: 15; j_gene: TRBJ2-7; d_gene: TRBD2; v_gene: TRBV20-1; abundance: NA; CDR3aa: CSARGGLAGLYEQYF; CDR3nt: TGCAGTGCTCGGGGGGGACTAGCGGGACTCTACGAGCAGTACTTC
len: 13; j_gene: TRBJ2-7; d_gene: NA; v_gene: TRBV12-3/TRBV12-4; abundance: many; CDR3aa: CASSFGVAYEQYF; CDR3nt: TGTGCCAGCAGTTTCGGGGTCGCCTACGAGCAGTACTTC